One and the same sample provided the 18 T cell receptor beta chains below, sequenced in a study of yellow fever vaccine responses in identical twins. TCRdb re-derived calls from the RT-PCR reads in MiXCR, one entry per CDR3 protein. The sample shows a few thousand distinct CDR3 sequences, approximately 83% of them seen only once. Sequencing used T cells from blood (PBMCs), unsorted or a sorted subset (not recorded which), obtained before or after yellow fever vaccination (not recorded which). The receptors shown here come from a woman aged 18-29 years who received the yellow fever vaccine.

The chain links TRBV6-5 to TRBJ1-5; D remains unclear. V dropped 2 bases and J dropped 1 base, with 3 bases sitting between them. The CDR3 is 13 residues long. Germline CDR1 and CDR2: MNHEY and SVGAGI. The CDR3 here is CASSYDSNQPQHF. The CDR3 DNA follows: TGTGCCAGCAGTTACGACAGCAATCAGCCCCAGCATTTT.

This chain's CDR3 is CASSQMGQGLSNTGELFF. The CDR3 DNA follows: TGCGCCAGCAGTCAAATGGGACAGGGGCTTTCGAACACCGGGGAGCTGTTTTTT. V gene TRBV23-1 combines with J gene TRBJ2-2; 10 bases line up with TRBD1. TRBV23-1 is marked as an open reading frame, function uncertain. The CDR3 spans 18 residues. The junction had 6 bases not matched to a gene; V was cut back by 2 bases and J by 0 bases.

V is TRBV6-1 and J is TRBJ2-1; no clear D. Deletions cut 6 bases from V and 5 bases from J, with 17 bases between. The CDR3 length is 15 residues. Germline CDR1 and CDR2: MNHNS and SASEGT. Here the CDR3 reads CASRHMSSANNEQFF. In nucleotides, the CDR3 is TGTGCCAGCAGACATATGTCTAGTGCGAACAATGAGCAGTTCTTC.

The chain couples TRBV4-1 to TRBJ2-3; no definite D call. The CDR3 extends over 13 amino acids. The ends were cut back, 6 bases at V and 4 bases at J, with 11 bases in the middle. The germline CDR1 and CDR2 sequences are MGHRA and YSYEKL. The CDR3 coding sequence is TGCGCCAGCAGGGACCCAAGGGCAGATACGCAGTATTTT. This translates into CASRDPRADTQYF.

Worth noting for this clonotype: At one end, the junction sequence differs from germline, possibly due to a read error. V gene TRBV7-7 combines with J gene TRBJ1-6; D is possibly TRBD1 (5 bases). Looked up from germline, CDR1 is SSHAT and CDR2 is FNYEAQ (reference sequence). The CDR3 extends over 17 amino acids. CDR3: CASSQGTRGSYNSPLHF. The DNA for the CDR3 is TGTGCTAGCAGCCAGGGTACCCGGGGTTCCTATAATTCACCCCTCCACTTT.

The chain joins TRBV20-1 to TRBJ2-1; TRBD2 matches 10 bases. The CDR3 covers 14 residues. V lost 3 bases and J lost 10; bases outside the gene matches: 9. In germline, CDR1 is DFQATT, CDR2 SNEGSKA (reference sequence). CDR3 DNA: TGCAGTGCTAGGAGAGCGGGGGGGTCAGGGGAGCAGTTCTTC. It is translated as CSARRAGGSGEQFF.

This clonotype was counted a few times. This chain links TRBV4-3 with TRBJ2-6; D not certain. The CDR3 consists of 16 residues. Trimming removed 0 bases at V and 1 base at J, with 7 bases between. Per the germline V gene, CDR1 is LGHNA and CDR2 is YSLEER. The CDR3: CASSQEPGSGANVLTF. CDR3 in DNA: TGCGCCAGCAGCCAAGAACCCGGGTCTGGGGCCAACGTCCTGACTTTC.

This clonotype was detected once. This chain links TRBV2 with TRBJ2-7; TRBD1 is a possible D gene (6 bases). The V gene lost 6 bases and the J gene lost 7 bases, with 16 bases spanning the gap. The length of the CDR3 is 13 residues. CDR1 and CDR2 (germline): SNHLY, FYNNEI. The CDR3 coding sequence is TGTGCCAGCAGCGGTCAGGGGCGTGAGGAGCAGTACTTC. Amino acid sequence: CASSGQGREEQYF. Complete variable domain (other parts from reference TRBV2 and TRBJ2-7): EPEVTQTPSHQVTQMGQEVILRCVPISNHLYFYWYRQILGQKVEFLVSFYNNEISEKSEIFDDQFSVERPDGSNFTLKIRSTKLEDSAMYFCASSGQGREEQYFGPGTRLTVT.

This clonotype was observed a handful of times. The V and J genes are TRBV11-2 and TRBJ1-1; possibly TRBD1 for D (5 bases). CDR1 is SGHAT, CDR2 FQNNGV, per germline. V lost 2 bases to trimming and J lost 0 bases, with 13 bases between them. The CDR3 covers 16 residues. The CDR3 reads CASSLHQGSMNTEAFF. CDR3 bases: TGTGCCAGCAGCTTACATCAGGGAAGCATGAACACTGAAGCTTTCTTT. The full variable domain, in which reference TRBV11-2 and TRBJ1-1 provide the parts outside the CDR3, is EAGVAQSPRYKIIEKRQSVAFWCNPISGHATLYWYQQILGQGPKLLIQFQNNGVVDDSQLPKDRFSAERLKGVDSTLKIQPAKLEDSAVYLCASSLHQGSMNTEAFFGQGTRLTVV.

The table lists this clonotype with a few counts. The rearrangement uses TRBV7-9 and TRBJ2-1; tentative D call: TRBD1 (5 bases). The CDR3 runs to 15 residues. The germline V gene encodes CDR1 SEHNR and CDR2 FQNEAQ (reference sequence). V was pared by 1 base and J by 4 bases, with 11 bases between. CDR3 in amino acids: CASSLGAGYYNEQFF. The CDR3 DNA follows: TGTGCCAGCAGCTTAGGGGCAGGGTATTACAATGAGCAGTTCTTC.

This chain joins TRBV15 and TRBJ2-5; 12 bases align to TRBD1. V was pared by 4 bases and J by 4 bases, with 7 bases of the junction left unmatched. The CDR3 is 16 amino acids. The germline CDR1 and CDR2 sequences are LNHNV and YYDKDF (reference sequence). The chain's CDR3 is CATSKGTGGEGETQYF. CDR3 DNA sequence: TGTGCCACCAGCAAAGGGACAGGGGGCGAGGGAGAGACCCAGTACTTC.

CDR3 in DNA: TGTGCCAGCAGCGATGGGGGGAACACTGAAGCTTTCTTT. This translates into CASSDGGNTEAFF. The V call is TRBV9, the J call TRBJ1-1; tentative D call: TRBD1 (5 bases). Per the germline V gene, CDR1 is SGDLS and CDR2 is YYNGEE. CDR3 size: 13 residues. Trimming cost V 3 bases and J 1 base, with 7 bases left between them.

The gene calls are TRBV6-4 and TRBJ1-1, with D unclear. Between the trimmed V and J ends, which lost 0 bases and 1 base, there was a span of 15 bases. Germline values: CDR1 MRHNA, CDR2 SNTAGT. CDR3 length: 17 residues. CDR3 residues: CASSDSTVNDWNTEAFF. The CDR3 bases are TGTGCCAGCAGTGACTCGACGGTCAACGACTGGAACACTGAAGCTTTCTTT.

The V call is TRBV18, the J call TRBJ1-1, with D hard to call. V shed 4 bases and J shed 4 bases, with 10 bases lying between them. The germline V gene encodes CDR1 KGHSH and CDR2 LQKENI. The CDR3 runs to 13 residues. The CDR3 protein is CASSQGLGTEAFF. The CDR3 DNA follows: TGTGCCAGCTCACAAGGTCTGGGCACTGAAGCTTTCTTT.

The chain joins TRBV10-3 to TRBJ2-1; no reliable D call. The CDR3 is 12 residues long. Trimming removed 6 bases at V and 5 bases at J, with 8 bases between. CDR1 and CDR2 (germline): ENHRY, SYGVKD. CDR3 sequence: CAIRTANNEQFF. The CDR3, as DNA: TGTGCCATCAGGACCGCTAACAATGAGCAGTTCTTC.

The chain couples TRBV13 to TRBJ1-2; 8 bases align to TRBD1. J gave up 7 bases and V 5 bases, and 9 bases lay outside the gene matches. CDR1 is PRHDT, CDR2 FYEKMQ, per germline (reference sequence). This CDR3 is built from 14 residues. The CDR3 DNA reads as TGTGCCAGCAGCAGGGACAGGATACACCCTGGCTACACCTTC. Its protein is CASSRDRIHPGYTF.

The rearrangement links TRBV24-1 to TRBJ2-1; D uncertain. The CDR3 runs to 13 residues. Germline CDR1 KGHDR, CDR2 SFDVKD. V lost 0 bases, J lost 6 bases, and 5 bases lay in between. The CDR3, as DNA: TGTGCCACCAGTGATTTGAGTAGCAATGAGCAGTTCTTC. Its translation is CATSDLSSNEQFF.

V usage is TRBV11-1 and J usage is TRBJ1-3, with D tentatively TRBD1 (5 bases). The germline CDR1 and CDR2 sequences are SGHAT and FQDESV (reference sequence). The CDR3 is 18 amino acids. Deletions cut 1 base from V and 0 bases from J, with 16 bases between. CDR3 sequence (DNA): TGTGCCAGCAGCTTAGTGCCGACAGTCCCGCGCTCTGGAAACACCATATATTTT. Amino acids: CASSLVPTVPRSGNTIYF. Full variable domain (rest looked up from reference TRBV11-1 and TRBJ1-3): EAEVAQSPRYKITEKSQAVAFWCDPISGHATLYWYRQILGQGPELLVQFQDESVVDDSQLPKDRFSAERLKGVDSTLKIQPAELGDSAMYLCASSLVPTVPRSGNTIYFGEGSWLTVV.